Each of the 32 T cell receptor beta chains below was sequenced from the same sample in a study of PD-1 blockade in classical Hodgkin lymphoma. Following autologous stem cell transplantation, relapse occurred in every patient, and exposure to brentuximab vedotin varied. Clones were read by immunoSEQ multiplex PCR, and TCRdb kept only the in-frame ones, dropping some. Of over 80,000 clones in the sample, roughly 92% were seen once. This specimen was peripheral blood mononuclear cells (PBMCs), taken at baseline. Receptors were obtained from a human donor with classical Hodgkin lymphoma.

This chain uses TRBV27 with TRBJ2-3, with D possibly TRBD2 on 6 matching bases. Trimming took off 6 bases at V and 8 bases at J, with 15 bases between the two ends. Germline V gene sequence: CDR1 MNHEY, CDR2 SMNVEV (reference sequence). This CDR3 is built from 13 residues. The DNA of the CDR3 is TGTGCCAGCAGACTAGCCGGGCGAGGTACGCAGTATTTT. This gives the protein CASRLAGRGTQYF.

This chain joins TRBV5-4 and TRBJ1-5; D call uncertain. There are 15 residues in the CDR3. Germline values: CDR1 SGHNT, CDR2 YYREEE (reference sequence). Trimming shortened V by 3 bases and J by 5 bases, and 15 bases separated the two germline ends. CDR3 sequence: CASSSGLGEDQPQHF. The CDR3 DNA is TGTGCCAGCAGCTCGGGATTGGGAGAGGATCAGCCCCAGCATTTT.

The chain uses TRBV28 and TRBJ2-3, with D unresolved. This CDR3 spans 13 amino acids. With 3 bases removed from V and 8 bases from J, the gap between germline ends came to 12 bases. Germline V gene data show CDR1 as MDHEN and CDR2 as SYDVKM. CDR3 in DNA: TGTGCCAGCAGTTTGGCCGCCCCAGTTACGCAGTATTTT. Translated: CASSLAAPVTQYF.

The chain has TRBV14 and TRBJ2-7; D unresolved. CDR1 and CDR2 from the germline V gene are SGHDN and FVKESK. V was clipped by 0 bases and J by 2 bases, with 17 bases between them. The CDR3 is 17 residues long. The CDR3, as DNA: TGTGCCAGCAGCCAAGAAGTAGGGCCCGTATTCCCCTACGAGCAGTACTTC. It is translated as CASSQEVGPVFPYEQYF.

This chain's CDR3 is CASSPPGGVGEKLFF. The CDR3 DNA is TGTGCCAGCTCACCACCGGGTGGGGTGGGTGAAAAACTGTTTTTT. The chain employs TRBV18 and TRBJ1-4; D gene uncertain. Germline values: CDR1 KGHSH, CDR2 LQKENI. The CDR3 has 15 residues. The germline V and J ends were trimmed by 0 bases and 7 bases, with 12 bases remaining between them.

The gene calls are TRBV2 and TRBJ2-3, with 7 positions matching TRBD2. The V segment lost 9 bases and the J segment 7 bases; nucleotides outside the gene matches: 13. CDR3 length equals 14 residues. Germline values: CDR1 SNHLY, CDR2 FYNNEI. Written as DNA, the CDR3 is TGTGCCAGTCTCATGGGGGGAGGGCCGAATACGCAGTATTTT. It encodes CASLMGGGPNTQYF. Looking up the rest from reference TRBV2 and TRBJ2-3 gives the full variable domain: EPEVTQTPSHQVTQMGQEVILRCVPISNHLYFYWYRQILGQKVEFLVSFYNNEISEKSEIFDDQFSVERPDGSNFTLKIRSTKLEDSAMYFCASLMGGGPNTQYFGPGTRLTVL.

The J gene is TRBJ1-2, the V gene TRBV29-1; D remains ambiguous. The CDR3 totals 12 residues. Trimming removed 4 bases from V and 5 bases from J, with 11 bases in between. Germline loops: CDR1 SQVTM, CDR2 ANQGSEA. CDR3 loop: CSVGSAEYGYTF. CDR3 coding DNA: TGCAGCGTTGGATCCGCTGAATATGGCTACACCTTC.

The chain joins TRBV27 to TRBJ2-5; D is undetermined. Trimming took 3 bases from V and 1 from J, leaving 6 bases between them. Germline V CDR1 and CDR2: MNHEY, SMNVEV (reference sequence). The CDR3 is 13 amino acids. The CDR3 nucleotides are TGTGCCAGCAGTTTGGGGTCCCAAGAGACCCAGTACTTC. It specifies CASSLGSQETQYF.

The genes are TRBV11-2 and TRBJ2-1, with D tentatively TRBD2 (6 bases). Germline V gene sequence: CDR1 SGHAT, CDR2 FQNNGV. V lost 5 bases and J 4 bases, leaving 15 bases between the germline ends. This CDR3 spans 15 amino acids. CDR3 region: CASSLEGFNYNEQFF. CDR3 DNA: TGTGCCAGCAGCCTGGAGGGCTTTAATTACAATGAGCAGTTCTTC.

The gene calls are TRBV5-4 and TRBJ2-5, with 11 positions matching TRBD2. The DNA end favors TRBJ2-7, so the J call may be wrong. Germline V gives CDR1 SGHNT, CDR2 YYREEE (reference sequence). The CDR3 spans 15 residues. The CDR3 loop reads CASSEGTSGVHEQYF. The CDR3 DNA sequence: TGTGCCAGCAGCGAGGGGACTAGCGGTGTCCACGAGCAGTACTTC.

The V and J genes are TRBV12-2 and TRBJ2-4; TRBD2 is the table's D call, not checked against the DNA. TRBV12-2 constitutes a pseudogene. The CDR3 has 16 amino acids. The DNA for the CDR3 is TGTGCAAGTCGCTTAAGGGCGGGATTAGCCAAAAACATTCAGTACTTC. It specifies CASRLRAGLAKNIQYF.

This chain links TRBV19 with TRBJ1-4; D ambiguous. The CDR3 has 15 residues. The germline gives CDR1 LNHDA, CDR2 SQIVND (reference sequence). V was cut by 3 bases and J by 8 bases, with 16 bases left in between. CDR3 amino acids: CASSIRHGFKEKLFF. CDR3 nucleotides: TGTGCCAGTAGTATCAGGCACGGCTTTAAAGAAAAACTGTTTTTT. The full variable domain, in which reference TRBV19 and TRBJ1-4 provide the parts outside the CDR3, is DGGITQSPKYLFRKEGQNVTLSCEQNLNHDAMYWYRQDPGQGLRLIYYSQIVNDFQKGDIAEGYSVSREKKESFPLTVTSAQKNPTAFYLCASSIRHGFKEKLFFGSGTQLSVL.

The V and J genes are TRBV29-1 and TRBJ2-7, with TRBD1 identical over 7 bases. J was trimmed by 4 bases and V by 5 bases; bases with no gene match: 8. The germline V gene has CDR1 SQVTM and CDR2 ANQGSEA. CDR3 size: 13 residues. In DNA form, the CDR3 reads TGCAGCGTTCACACAGGGGTTAGTTACGAGCAGTACTTC. It codes for CSVHTGVSYEQYF.

The chain is built from TRBV14 and TRBJ2-2; a weak D match, TRBD2 (5 bases). This CDR3 is built from 16 residues. Trimming pared 1 base from V and 3 bases from J, leaving 12 bases between. Germline V gene lookup returns CDR1 SGHDN and CDR2 FVKESK. For the CDR3, the DNA is TGTGCCAGCAGCCAAGGACTTGGACTTGACACCGGGGAGCTGTTTTTT. Amino acid sequence: CASSQGLGLDTGELFF.

The chain employs TRBV27 and TRBJ2-7; D is perhaps TRBD1 (6 bases). The germline V gene encodes CDR1 MNHEY and CDR2 SMNVEV (reference sequence). The V and J ends lost 5 bases and 5 bases respectively, with 10 bases between them. This CDR3 spans 12 amino acids. The DNA for the CDR3 is TGTGCCAGCAGTCCACAGGGAGACGAGCAGTACTTC. Its translation is CASSPQGDEQYF.

The chain combines TRBV29-1 with TRBJ2-7; tentative D call: TRBD2 (6 bases). The CDR3 sequence is 13 residues long. Trimming left V 7 bases short and J 2 bases short, with 15 bases between. CDR1 and CDR2 (germline): SQVTM, ANQGSEA. CDR3 residues: CSAGGAPAYEQYF. The CDR3 DNA is TGCAGCGCAGGCGGGGCCCCCGCCTACGAGCAGTACTTC.

The genes are TRBV9 and TRBJ1-6, with a tentative D call TRBD1 (5 bases). The germline V and J ends were trimmed by 4 bases and 9 bases, with 17 bases remaining between them. The CDR3 runs 15 residues. Germline values: CDR1 SGDLS, CDR2 YYNGEE. The CDR3 DNA is TGTGCCAGCAGCCCAAGTGGGGGAAGTCGTTCACCCCTCCACTTT. This encodes CASSPSGGSRSPLHF.

V usage is TRBV27 and J usage is TRBJ1-5, with D unclear. CDR3 size: 15 residues. The V gene's germline CDR1 is MNHEY and CDR2 SMNVEV (reference sequence). Trimming took 7 bases from V and 0 from J, leaving 13 bases between them. CDR3 residues: CASNPGPYSNQPQHF. The CDR3 DNA sequence: TGTGCCAGCAATCCCGGTCCTTATAGCAATCAGCCCCAGCATTTT.

The chain carries TRBV5-4 and TRBJ1-1; possibly TRBD1 for D (6 bases). The CDR3 is made up of 13 amino acids. V lost 6 bases, J lost 1 base, and 10 bases lay in between. Germline V gene data show CDR1 as SGHNT and CDR2 as YYREEE (reference sequence). The CDR3, as DNA: TGTGCCAGCAACTTACAGGGGAACACTGAAGCTTTCTTT. Translated, it gives CASNLQGNTEAFF.

J is TRBJ2-7 and V is TRBV19, with D possibly TRBD1 on 5 matching bases. This CDR3 has 18 amino acids. From germline, CDR1 is LNHDA and CDR2 SQIVND (reference sequence). Trimming removed 0 bases at V and 0 bases at J, with 18 bases between. The CDR3 is CASSIEGPSSAPSYEQYF. CDR3 coding DNA: TGTGCCAGTAGTATAGAGGGGCCATCGAGCGCCCCCTCCTACGAGCAGTACTTC.

The genes are TRBV4-2 and TRBJ2-7; TRBD2 aligns across 10 bases. Trimming at V came to 0 bases and at J to 1 base, leaving 3 bases not matched to a gene. Germline V gene lookup returns CDR1 LGHNA and CDR2 YNFKEQ. The length of the CDR3 is 16 residues. The CDR3 region has the DNA TGTGCCAGCAGCCAAGACTGGACTAGCGGTTCCTACGAGCAGTACTTC. It codes for CASSQDWTSGSYEQYF.

The J gene is TRBJ2-3, the V gene TRBV5-1; 7 bases match TRBD2. Germline CDR1 SGHRS, CDR2 YFSETQ. Trimming cost V 0 bases and J 1 base; bases outside gene matches: 5. This CDR3 contains 16 residues. The CDR3 nucleotides are TGCGCCAGCAGCTTGGAGCGAACTAGCGGCACAGATACGCAGTATTTT. This codes for CASSLERTSGTDTQYF.

V gene TRBV5-6 combines with J gene TRBJ2-7; a weak D match, TRBD1 (5 bases). Trimming pared 3 bases from V and 0 bases from J, leaving 16 bases between. This CDR3 is built from 16 residues. The V gene's germline CDR1 is SGHDT and CDR2 YYEEEE. Here the CDR3 DNA reads TGTGCCAGCAGCTCGACCTCAGGGCGCGGCTCCTACGAGCAGTACTTC. Amino acid sequence: CASSSTSGRGSYEQYF.

The V and J genes are TRBV10-3 and TRBJ2-7, with TRBD1 matching 7 bases. From germline, CDR1 is ENHRY and CDR2 SYGVKD. With V trimmed by 0 bases and J by 3 bases, 8 bases remained unmatched. The CDR3 consists of 16 residues. The CDR3 coding sequence is TGTGCCATCAGTGAGTCCGAGGCAGGGGGACACTACGAGCAGTACTTC. Residues: CAISESEAGGHYEQYF.

The rearrangement uses TRBV5-6 and TRBJ2-7; no clear D. The CDR3 consists of 11 residues. Between the trimmed V and J ends, which lost 2 bases and 4 bases, there was a span of 4 bases. The germline V gene has CDR1 SGHDT and CDR2 YYEEEE. CDR3 nucleotide sequence: TGTGCCAGCAGCTTTAATTACGAGCAGTACTTC. As protein: CASSFNYEQYF.

This chain connects TRBV30 to TRBJ1-4, with D unresolved. The CDR3 length is 12 residues. V lost 2 bases to trimming and J lost 3 bases, with 4 bases between them. Germline lookup yields CDR1 GTSNPN and CDR2 SVGIG (reference sequence). This chain's CDR3 is CAWSRSNEKLFF. The CDR3 DNA follows: TGTGCCTGGAGTAGATCTAATGAAAAACTGTTTTTT.

In its sample, this clone was seen once. The CDR3 DNA sequence: TGCAGCGTTGCGTACGGCACTGGCTATGGCTACACCTTC. Translating it yields CSVAYGTGYGYTF. V is TRBV29-1 and J is TRBJ1-2; unclear D gene. With 4 bases removed from V and 4 bases from J, the gap between germline ends came to 13 bases. CDR3 size: 13 residues. The germline V gene encodes CDR1 SQVTM and CDR2 ANQGSEA.

The chain uses TRBV15 and TRBJ1-4; D is ambiguous. This CDR3 is 12 amino acids long. Germline lookup yields CDR1 LNHNV and CDR2 YYDKDF (reference sequence). V was cut by 1 base and J by 12 bases, with 9 bases left in between. The CDR3 sequence: CATSRVRSELFF. The CDR3, as DNA: TGTGCCACCAGCAGAGTGCGTTCGGAACTGTTTTTT. The variable domain in full, completed from reference TRBV15 and TRBJ1-4, reads DAMVIQNPRYQVTQFGKPVTLSCSQTLNHNVMYWYQQKSSQAPKLLFHYYDKDFNNEADTPDNFQSRRPNTSFCFLDIRSPGLGDTAMYLCATSRVRSELFFGSGTQLSVL.

This sequence joins TRBV7-2 and TRBJ2-3, with 9 bases fitting TRBD1. Trimming removed 5 bases from V and 1 base from J; junction bases left unmatched: 4. This CDR3 region has 15 residues. Looked up from germline, CDR1 is SGHTA and CDR2 is FQGNSA. As DNA, the CDR3 is TGTGCCAGCAGCGCGAGACAGGGGGGCACAGATACGCAGTATTTT. Its translation: CASSARQGGTDTQYF.

The chain has TRBV28 and TRBJ1-5; D gene unclear. This CDR3 is 14 amino acids long. Trimming took off 3 bases at V and 4 bases at J, with 10 bases between the two ends. The germline gives CDR1 MDHEN, CDR2 SYDVKM. For the CDR3, the DNA is TGTGCCAGCAGTTTCCGGGGTTCTAATCAGCCCCAGCATTTT. Encoded protein: CASSFRGSNQPQHF.

The CDR3 here is CASSPGTGAQSDEQFF. As DNA, the CDR3 is TGTGCCAGCAGTCCCGGGACTGGGGCCCAAAGCGATGAGCAGTTCTTC. V usage is TRBV6-6 and J usage is TRBJ2-1; D is possibly TRBD2 (6 bases). V was cut by 5 bases and J by 8 bases, with 22 bases left in between. Germline V gene data show CDR1 as MNHNY and CDR2 as SVGAGI (reference sequence). This CDR3 has 16 residues.

The chain has TRBV7-6 and TRBJ2-3; 10 bases agree with TRBD2. V shed 5 bases, J shed 1 base, and the junction held 6 bases outside the gene matches. CDR1 SGHVS and CDR2 FNYEAQ come from the germline V gene. This CDR3 comprises 16 residues. CDR3 bases: TGTGCCAGCAGCATAGGACTAGCGGATGGCACAGATACGCAGTATTTT. Protein product: CASSIGLADGTDTQYF.